This T cell receptor (beta chain) is from a study of T cells in Graves' hyperthyroidism and ophthalmopathy. Overall study findings and caveats: Ophthalmopathy cases were set apart from stable hyperthyroidism by a 13 V-J model.

This clonotype occurred once. Its antigen is still unknown. Amplification of TCR beta CDR3 regions was performed using RNA transcripts as template. In the first-round RT-PCR of the TCR CDR3, the HTBI primer set was used. TCRdb reprocessed the multiplex PCR reads with MiXCR, giving one entry per CDR3 protein. The data contain roughly 350,000 distinct CDR3 sequences, more than 11% of them seen just once; the ten biggest clones take up just under 25%. This CDR3 contains 14 residues. The V gene's germline CDR1 is SGHTA and CDR2 FQGTGA. V trimming: 10 bases; J trimming: 3 bases; junction bases outside the gene matches: 12.

The sequenced sample was blood. This chain connects TRBV7-3 to TRBJ2-7; 7 bases line up with TRBD2. This clonotype was sampled from a woman between 25 and 40 years old with Graves' hyperthyroidism. CDR3: CATAMGGYGYEQYF. CDR3 nucleotide sequence: TGTGCCACCGCGATGGGGGGGTACGGCTACGAGCAGTACTTC.